This TCR beta chain was profiled in a study of shared clonotypes between healthy human individuals. Across the study: With ages of 18 to 49, the donors were two women and three men.

Sequencing was performed with immunoSEQ multiplex PCR; in TCRdb, only in-frame clones are kept and a portion is missing. The sample includes 2 million to 2.5 million clones, approximately 96% of them seen just once. V lost 2 bases and J lost 8; bases outside the gene matches: 7. The germline CDR1 and CDR2 sequences are SGHDT and YYEEEE. The CDR3 totals 16 residues. Sequenced: naive CD4+ T cells sorted from blood. The subset denotes: CD45RA+ positively selected. This receptor was identified in a man in his late teens or twenties in good health. V is TRBV5-6 and J is TRBJ2-1; 13 bases align to TRBD2. This CDR3 reads CASSFGLAGARDEQFF. For the CDR3, the DNA is TGTGCCAGCAGCTTCGGACTAGCGGGGGCCCGCGATGAGCAGTTCTTC.